This T cell receptor beta chain was identified in a study of T cell responses to AZD1222 COVID-19 vaccine. General study findings and limits: Most donors were white British and more were female, and clonal diversity was possibly underestimated.

Produced via immunoSEQ multiplex PCR; TCRdb's table is partial and in-frame only. This sample yields roughly 120,000 clones, of which 85% to 95% are seen a single time; 2.9% belongs to the top ten. Germline CDR1 is SGHAT and CDR2 is FQNNGV. The V and J ends lost 4 bases and 0 bases respectively, with 9 bases between them. The CDR3 spans 14 residues. As concerns this clone: What it recognizes is unknown.

This sequence originates from an adult in good health. The rearrangement links TRBV11-2 to TRBJ1-2, with D perhaps TRBD1 (5 bases). The starting material was peripheral blood, obtained on day 0 of AZD1222 vaccination. This chain's CDR3 is CASSWGGANYGYTF. In DNA form, the CDR3 reads TGTGCCAGCAGCTGGGGCGGGGCTAACTATGGCTACACCTTC.